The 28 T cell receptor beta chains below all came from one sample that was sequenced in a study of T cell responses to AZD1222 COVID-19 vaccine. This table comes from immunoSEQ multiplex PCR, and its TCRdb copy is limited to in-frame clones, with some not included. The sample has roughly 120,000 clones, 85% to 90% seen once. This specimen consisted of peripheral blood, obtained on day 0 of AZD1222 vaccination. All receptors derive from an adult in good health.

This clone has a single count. The CDR3, as DNA: TGTGCCAGCAGCGTTAATGGCGGCTACACCTTC. It codes for CASSVNGGYTF. This rearrangement joins TRBV9 to TRBJ1-2; D unresolved. V lost 2 bases to trimming and J lost 8 bases, with 7 bases between them. This CDR3 has 11 residues. Germline CDR1 is SGDLS and CDR2 is YYNGEE.

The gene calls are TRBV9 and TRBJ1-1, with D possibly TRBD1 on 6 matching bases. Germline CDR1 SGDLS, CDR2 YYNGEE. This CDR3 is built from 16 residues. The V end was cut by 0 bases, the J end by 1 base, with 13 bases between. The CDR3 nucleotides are TGTGCCAGCAGCGTAGGTTGGGGGGCCAAGAACACTGAAGCTTTCTTT. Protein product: CASSVGWGAKNTEAFF.

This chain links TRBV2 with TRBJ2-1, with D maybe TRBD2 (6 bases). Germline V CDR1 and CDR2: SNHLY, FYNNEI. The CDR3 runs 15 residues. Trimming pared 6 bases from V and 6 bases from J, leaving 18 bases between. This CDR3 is CASSGTESTGNEQFF. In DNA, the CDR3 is TGTGCCAGCAGCGGGACTGAGAGCACCGGCAATGAGCAGTTCTTC.

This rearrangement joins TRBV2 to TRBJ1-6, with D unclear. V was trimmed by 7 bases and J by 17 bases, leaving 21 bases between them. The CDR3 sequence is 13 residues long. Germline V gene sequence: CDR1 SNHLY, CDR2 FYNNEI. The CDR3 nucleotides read TGTGCCAGCATTGAGCCGACTATGAGGGTGGTCCACTTT. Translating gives CASIEPTMRVVHF.

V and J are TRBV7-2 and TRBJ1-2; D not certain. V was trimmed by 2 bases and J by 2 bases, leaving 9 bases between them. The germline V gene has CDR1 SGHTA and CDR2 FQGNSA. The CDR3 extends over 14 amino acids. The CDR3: CASSLSRINYGYTF. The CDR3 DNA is TGTGCCAGCAGCTTAAGTCGGATAAACTATGGCTACACCTTC.

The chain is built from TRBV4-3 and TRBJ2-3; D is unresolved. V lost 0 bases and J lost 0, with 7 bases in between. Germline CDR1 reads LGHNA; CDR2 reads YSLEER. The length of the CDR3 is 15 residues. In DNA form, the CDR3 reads TGCGCCAGCAGCCAAGAGGGGAAGAGCACAGATACGCAGTATTTT. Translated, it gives CASSQEGKSTDTQYF.

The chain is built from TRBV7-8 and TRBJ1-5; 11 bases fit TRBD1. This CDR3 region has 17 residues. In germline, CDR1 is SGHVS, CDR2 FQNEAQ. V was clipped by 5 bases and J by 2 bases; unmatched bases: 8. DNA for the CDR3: TGTGCCAGCAGCCGTACGGACAGGGGGCTCGGCAATCAGCCCCAGCATTTT. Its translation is CASSRTDRGLGNQPQHF.

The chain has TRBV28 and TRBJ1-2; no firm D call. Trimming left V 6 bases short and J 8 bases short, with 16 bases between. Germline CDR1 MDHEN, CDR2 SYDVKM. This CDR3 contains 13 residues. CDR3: CASSGQPGLGYTF. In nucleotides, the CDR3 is TGTGCCAGCAGCGGCCAGCCGGGGTTAGGCTACACCTTC.

As DNA, the CDR3 is TGTGCCAGTAGTATAGGGCCGGGACAGGGGAAAAGTCAGCCCCAGCATTTT. Amino acid sequence: CASSIGPGQGKSQPQHF. The V call is TRBV19, the J call TRBJ1-5; 10 nucleotides agree with TRBD1. Germline loops: CDR1 LNHDA, CDR2 SQIVND (reference sequence). This CDR3 has 17 amino acids. V shed 1 base and J 6 bases; nucleotides not matched to a gene: 9.

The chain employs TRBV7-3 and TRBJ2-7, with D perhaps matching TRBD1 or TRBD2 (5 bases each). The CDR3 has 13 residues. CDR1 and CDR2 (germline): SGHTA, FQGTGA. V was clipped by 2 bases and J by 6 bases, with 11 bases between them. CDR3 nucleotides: TGTGCCAGCAGCTTAGACCCGGGGCTCGAGCAGTACTTC. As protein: CASSLDPGLEQYF.

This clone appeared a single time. The CDR3 DNA reads TGCGCCAGCAGCCAATTAACTAGCGGATCGAACACCGGGGAGCTGTTTTTT. Translated, it gives CASSQLTSGSNTGELFF. V usage is TRBV4-1 and J usage is TRBJ2-2, with TRBD2 matching 8 bases. This CDR3 is 17 amino acids long. The J segment lost 0 bases and the V segment lost 2 bases, leaving 5 bases of the junction unmatched. Germline V CDR1 and CDR2: MGHRA, YSYEKL.

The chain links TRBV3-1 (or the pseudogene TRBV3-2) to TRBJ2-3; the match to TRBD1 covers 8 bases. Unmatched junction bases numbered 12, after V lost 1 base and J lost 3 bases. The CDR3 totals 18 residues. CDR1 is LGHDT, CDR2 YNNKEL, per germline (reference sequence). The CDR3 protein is CASSQGVNRGLRTDTQYF. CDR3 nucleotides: TGTGCCAGCAGCCAAGGAGTGAACAGGGGGTTGCGGACAGATACGCAGTATTTT.

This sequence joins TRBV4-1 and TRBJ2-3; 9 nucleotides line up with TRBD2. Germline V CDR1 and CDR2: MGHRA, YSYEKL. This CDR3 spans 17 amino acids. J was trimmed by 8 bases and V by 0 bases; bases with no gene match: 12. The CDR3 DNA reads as TGCGCCAGCAGCCAAGATCAAGGAACTAGCGGGTGGGGTACGCAGTATTTT. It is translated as CASSQDQGTSGWGTQYF.

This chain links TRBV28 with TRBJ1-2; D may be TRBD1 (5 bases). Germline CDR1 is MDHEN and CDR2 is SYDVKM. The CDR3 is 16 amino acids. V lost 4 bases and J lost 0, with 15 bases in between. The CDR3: CASSSLGRQPNYGYTF. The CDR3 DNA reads TGTGCCAGCAGTTCGCTGGGCAGACAGCCTAACTATGGCTACACCTTC.

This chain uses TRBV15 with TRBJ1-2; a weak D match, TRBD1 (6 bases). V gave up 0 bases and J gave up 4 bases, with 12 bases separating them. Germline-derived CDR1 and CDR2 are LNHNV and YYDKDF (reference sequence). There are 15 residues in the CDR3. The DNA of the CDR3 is TGTGCCACCAGCAGAGAAAAACAGGGAGGCTATGGCTACACCTTC. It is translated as CATSREKQGGYGYTF.

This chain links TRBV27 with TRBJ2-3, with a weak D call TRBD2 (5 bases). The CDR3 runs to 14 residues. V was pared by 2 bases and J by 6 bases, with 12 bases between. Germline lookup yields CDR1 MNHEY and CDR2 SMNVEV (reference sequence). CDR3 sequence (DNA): TGTGCCAGCAGTTTAGGAGGAAGCCGGGATACGCAGTATTTT. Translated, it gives CASSLGGSRDTQYF.

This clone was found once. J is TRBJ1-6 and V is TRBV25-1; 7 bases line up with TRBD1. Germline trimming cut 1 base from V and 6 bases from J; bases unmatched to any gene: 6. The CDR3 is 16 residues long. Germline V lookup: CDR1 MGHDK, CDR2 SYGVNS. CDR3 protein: CASSEFPGGRNSPLHF. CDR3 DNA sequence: TGTGCCAGCAGTGAATTCCCAGGGGGGCGTAATTCACCCCTCCACTTT.

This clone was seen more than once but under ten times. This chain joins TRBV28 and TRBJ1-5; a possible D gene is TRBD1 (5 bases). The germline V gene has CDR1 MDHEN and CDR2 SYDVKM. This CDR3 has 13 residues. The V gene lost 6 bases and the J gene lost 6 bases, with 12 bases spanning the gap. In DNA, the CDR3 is TGTGCCAGCAGGGGGGTAGGGAGTCAGCCCCAGCATTTT. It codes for CASRGVGSQPQHF.

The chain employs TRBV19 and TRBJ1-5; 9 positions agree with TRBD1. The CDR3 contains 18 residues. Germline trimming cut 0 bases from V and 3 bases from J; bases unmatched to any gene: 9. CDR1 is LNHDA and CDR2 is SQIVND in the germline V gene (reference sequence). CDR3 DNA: TGTGCCAGTAGTATAGATGGCCTCGGGACAGGGAACAATCAGCCCCAGCATTTT. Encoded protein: CASSIDGLGTGNNQPQHF.

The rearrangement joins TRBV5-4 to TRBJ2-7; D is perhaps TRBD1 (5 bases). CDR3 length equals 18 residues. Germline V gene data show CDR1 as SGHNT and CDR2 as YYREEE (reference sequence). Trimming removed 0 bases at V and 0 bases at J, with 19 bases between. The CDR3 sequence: CASSLGASRGESSYEQYF. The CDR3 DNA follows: TGTGCCAGCAGCTTGGGGGCGAGTAGGGGTGAGAGCTCCTACGAGCAGTACTTC.

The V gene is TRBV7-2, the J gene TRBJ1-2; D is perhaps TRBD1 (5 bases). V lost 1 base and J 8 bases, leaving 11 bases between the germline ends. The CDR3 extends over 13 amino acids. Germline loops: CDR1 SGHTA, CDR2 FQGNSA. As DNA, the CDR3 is TGTGCCAGCAGCTTAGGTCCGGGGGACGGCTACACCTTC. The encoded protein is CASSLGPGDGYTF.

This CDR3 reads CASRTGQVFSPLHF. The CDR3 nucleotides are TGTGCCAGCAGAACGGGACAGGTCTTTTCACCCCTCCACTTT. The chain carries TRBV28 and TRBJ1-6, with 8 bases identical to TRBD1. The CDR3 runs to 14 residues. CDR1 MDHEN and CDR2 SYDVKM come from the germline V gene. J lost 9 bases, V lost 6 bases, and 7 bases had no gene match.

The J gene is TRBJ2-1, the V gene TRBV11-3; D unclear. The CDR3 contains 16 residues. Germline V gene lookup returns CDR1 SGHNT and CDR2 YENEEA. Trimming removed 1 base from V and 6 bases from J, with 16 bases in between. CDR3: CASSLAESYSSNEQFF. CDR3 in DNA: TGTGCCAGCAGCTTAGCGGAGTCGTACTCTAGCAATGAGCAGTTCTTC.

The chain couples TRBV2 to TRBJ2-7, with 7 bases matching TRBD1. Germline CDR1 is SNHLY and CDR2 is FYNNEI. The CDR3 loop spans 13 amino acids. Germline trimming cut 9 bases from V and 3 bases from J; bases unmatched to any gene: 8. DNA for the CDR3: TGTGCCAGTATAACGGGACAGAACTACGAGCAGTACTTC. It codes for CASITGQNYEQYF.

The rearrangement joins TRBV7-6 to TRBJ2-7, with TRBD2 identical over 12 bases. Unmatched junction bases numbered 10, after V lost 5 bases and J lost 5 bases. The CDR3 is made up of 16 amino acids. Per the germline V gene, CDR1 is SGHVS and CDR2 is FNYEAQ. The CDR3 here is CASSLRGLAGLDEQYF. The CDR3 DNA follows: TGTGCCAGCAGCCTGCGGGGACTAGCGGGTCTCGACGAGCAGTACTTC.

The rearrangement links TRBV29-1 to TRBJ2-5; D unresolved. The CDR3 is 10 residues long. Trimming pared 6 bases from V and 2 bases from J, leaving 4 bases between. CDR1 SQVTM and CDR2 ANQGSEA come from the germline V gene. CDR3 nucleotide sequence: TGCAGCGTGAGGCAAGAGACCCAGTACTTC. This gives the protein CSVRQETQYF.

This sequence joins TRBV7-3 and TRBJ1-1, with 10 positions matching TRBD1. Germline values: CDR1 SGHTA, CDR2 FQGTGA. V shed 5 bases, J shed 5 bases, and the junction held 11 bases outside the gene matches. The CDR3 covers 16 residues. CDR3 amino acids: CASSAGGTGVFTEAFF. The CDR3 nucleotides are TGTGCCAGCAGCGCAGGAGGGACAGGGGTGTTTACTGAAGCTTTCTTT.

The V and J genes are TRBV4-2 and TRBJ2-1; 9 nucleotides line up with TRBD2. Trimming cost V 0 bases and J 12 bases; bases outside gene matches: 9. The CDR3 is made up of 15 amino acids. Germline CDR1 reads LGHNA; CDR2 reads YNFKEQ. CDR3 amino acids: CASSQDRLAVRGQFF. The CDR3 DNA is TGTGCCAGCAGCCAAGACAGACTAGCGGTCCGGGGGCAGTTCTTC.